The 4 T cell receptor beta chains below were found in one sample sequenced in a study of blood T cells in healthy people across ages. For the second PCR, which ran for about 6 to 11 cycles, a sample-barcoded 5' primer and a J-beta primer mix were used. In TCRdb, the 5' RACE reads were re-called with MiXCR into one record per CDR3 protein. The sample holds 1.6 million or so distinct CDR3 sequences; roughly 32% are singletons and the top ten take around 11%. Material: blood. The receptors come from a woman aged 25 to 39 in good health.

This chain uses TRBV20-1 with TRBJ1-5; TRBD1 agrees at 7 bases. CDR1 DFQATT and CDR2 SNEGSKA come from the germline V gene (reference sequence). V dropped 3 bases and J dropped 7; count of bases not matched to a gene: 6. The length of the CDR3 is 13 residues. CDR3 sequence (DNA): TGCAGTGCTAGGAGCACAGGGGAACAGCCCCAGCATTTT. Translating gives CSARSTGEQPQHF.

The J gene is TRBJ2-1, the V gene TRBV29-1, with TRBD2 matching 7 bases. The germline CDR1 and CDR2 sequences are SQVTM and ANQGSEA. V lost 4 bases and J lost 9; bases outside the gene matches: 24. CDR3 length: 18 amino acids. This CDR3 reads CSVVGRGRDGRTGGEQFF. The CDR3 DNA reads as TGCAGCGTTGTTGGTCGGGGTCGTGACGGGAGGACCGGCGGTGAGCAGTTCTTC.

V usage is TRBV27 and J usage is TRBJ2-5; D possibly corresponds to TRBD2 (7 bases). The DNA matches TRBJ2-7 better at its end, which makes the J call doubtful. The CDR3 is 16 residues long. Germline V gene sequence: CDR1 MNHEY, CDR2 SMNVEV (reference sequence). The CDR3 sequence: CASSLLGGGPGNEQYF. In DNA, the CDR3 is TGTGCCAGCAGTTTGTTAGGGGGGGGGCCGGGTAACGAGCAGTACTTC.

The CDR3 region has the DNA TGTGCCAGCAGTTACGTCAGTACAGGGGGCCTCACCGGGGAGCTGTTTTTT. It yields the protein CASSYVSTGGLTGELFF. The chain uses TRBV6-5 and TRBJ2-2, with TRBD1 matching over 9 bases. V lost 2 bases and J lost 4; bases outside the gene matches: 8. The germline CDR1 and CDR2 sequences are MNHEY and SVGAGI. CDR3 length: 17 residues.